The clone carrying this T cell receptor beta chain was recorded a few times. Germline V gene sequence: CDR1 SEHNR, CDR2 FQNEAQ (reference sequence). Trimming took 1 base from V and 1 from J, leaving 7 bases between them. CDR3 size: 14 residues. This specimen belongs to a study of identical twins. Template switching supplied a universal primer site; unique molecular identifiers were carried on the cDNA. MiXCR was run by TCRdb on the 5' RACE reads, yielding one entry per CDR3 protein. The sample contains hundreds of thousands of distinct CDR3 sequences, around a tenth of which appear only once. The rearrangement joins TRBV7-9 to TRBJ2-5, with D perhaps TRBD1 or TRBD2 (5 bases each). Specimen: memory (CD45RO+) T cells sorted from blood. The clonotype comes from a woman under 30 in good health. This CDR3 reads CASSLGDGQETQYF. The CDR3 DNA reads TGTGCCAGCAGCTTAGGGGACGGCCAAGAGACCCAGTACTTC.